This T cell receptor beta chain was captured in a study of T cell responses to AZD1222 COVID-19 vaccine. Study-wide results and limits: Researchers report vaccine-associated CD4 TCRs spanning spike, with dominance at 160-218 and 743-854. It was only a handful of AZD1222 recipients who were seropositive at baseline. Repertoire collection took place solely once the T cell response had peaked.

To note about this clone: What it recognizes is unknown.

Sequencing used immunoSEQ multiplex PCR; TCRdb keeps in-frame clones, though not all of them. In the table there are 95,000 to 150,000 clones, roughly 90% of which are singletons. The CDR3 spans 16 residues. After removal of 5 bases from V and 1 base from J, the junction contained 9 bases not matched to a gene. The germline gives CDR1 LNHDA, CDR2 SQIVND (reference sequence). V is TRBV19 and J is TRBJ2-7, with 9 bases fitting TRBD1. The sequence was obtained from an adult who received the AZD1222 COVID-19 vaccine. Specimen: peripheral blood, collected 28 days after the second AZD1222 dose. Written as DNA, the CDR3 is TGTGCCAGTAGTCCGTCTTACGGGACAGGGTCCTACGAGCAGTACTTC. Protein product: CASSPSYGTGSYEQYF.